This TCR beta chain was observed in a study of shared clonotypes between healthy human individuals. Whole-study findings and limits: Genetic and exposure-history diversity was limited by the small donor number. Around 5% was the fraction of naive CD4 clonotypes found shared across a few donors.

About this clone itself: The antigen is not known.

Naivety among CD8 cells was defined by CD45RO negativity and positive CCR7 selection, thereby excluding terminally differentiated effector memory CD45RA+ cells. Caucasian adults residing in Nashville, Tennessee made up all the donors. TCRdb's table, derived via immunoSEQ multiplex PCR, lists solely in-frame clones and lacks some. The top ten hold about 0.22% of the sample, which has fewer than 850,000 clones, roughly 96% seen once. V shed 4 bases, J shed 2 bases, and the junction held 7 bases outside the gene matches. Germline V gene lookup returns CDR1 SEHNR and CDR2 FQNEAQ (reference sequence). CDR3 size: 15 residues.

The sequencing input was naive CD8+ T cells sorted from blood. The rearrangement uses TRBV7-9 and TRBJ2-7; 8 nucleotides align to TRBD2. This receptor was identified in a man aged 25 to 45 in good health. Here the CDR3 DNA reads TGTGCCAGCAGCTCAAGCGGGAGTAGGACCTACGAGCAGTACTTC. Amino acids: CASSSSGSRTYEQYF.